This paragraph reports one T cell receptor beta chain. No antigen is known for it. This sample is part of a study of T cell responses to AZD1222 COVID-19 vaccine. Study-level points and caveats: Baseline seropositivity characterized only six AZD1222 recipients. In a largely white British group with more females than males, clonal diversity was possibly underestimated. Spike regions recognized by vaccine-associated CD4 TCRs spanned the protein, led by 160-218 and 743-854. Of spike-specific TCRs, nearly half reportedly target regions left unmutated in variants.

This table comes from immunoSEQ multiplex PCR, and its TCRdb copy is limited to in-frame clones, with some not included. This sample has roughly 190,000 clones, with roughly nine tenths found just once. Germline V gene sequence: CDR1 SGHNT, CDR2 YENEEA. V lost 2 bases and J lost 6, with 14 bases in between. This CDR3 comprises 15 residues. The rearrangement uses TRBV11-3 and TRBJ1-5; unclear D gene. This clonotype originated in an adult who received the AZD1222 COVID-19 vaccine. Sequences were derived from peripheral blood, sampled 28 days after the second AZD1222 dose. In nucleotides, the CDR3 is TGTGCCAGCAGCTTACACAGAGTTGTGTGTCAGCCCCAGCATTTT. Translation gives CASSLHRVVCQPQHF.